This T cell receptor beta chain was identified during a study of OX40 agonist ivuxolimab in advanced cancers. Study summary: Clinicians treated patients with ivuxolimab, an agonistic anti-OX40 (CD134) antibody. Hepatocellular carcinoma, melanoma, renal cell or head and neck cancer occurred in dose-escalation patients.

Trimming removed 6 bases at V and 8 bases at J, with 19 bases between. Germline CDR1 reads LGHNT; CDR2 reads FRNRAP. This CDR3 is 14 amino acids long. Sequencing used immunoSEQ multiplex PCR; TCRdb keeps in-frame clones, though not all of them. The data contain around 26,000 clones, nearly 80% of them singletons. This sequence was found in an adult with an advanced solid tumor such as melanoma, head and neck, liver or kidney cancer. The chain uses TRBV12-5 and TRBJ1-2, with D perhaps TRBD1 (6 bases). The sample here was CD4+ or CD8+ T cells sorted from blood, taken in a trial of the OX40 agonist ivuxolimab. The CDR3 protein is CASGGRGRSQGYTF. CDR3 bases: TGTGCTAGTGGGGGCAGGGGAAGGTCGCAGGGCTACACCTTC.